These 14 T cell receptor beta chains share one sample of origin, sequenced in a study of blood T cell repertoires in COVID-19. Profiling relied on immunoSEQ multiplex PCR, and the TCRdb table lists in-frame clones only, not all of them. The sample has fewer than 200,000 clones, 70% to 90% seen once. The sequenced material came from peripheral blood. The origin of the receptors is a man aged 55 to 69 who had recovered from COVID-19.

V and J are TRBV5-4 and TRBJ1-2; D uncertain. The germline V gene has CDR1 SGHNT and CDR2 YYREEE (reference sequence). V lost 0 bases, J lost 8 bases, and 14 bases lay in between. The CDR3 sequence is 14 residues long. The CDR3 protein is CASSLAAVLGGYTF. CDR3 nucleotides: TGTGCCAGCAGCTTGGCCGCGGTCCTAGGAGGCTACACCTTC.

J is TRBJ2-5 and V is TRBV5-8; perhaps TRBD1 as D (6 bases). Between the trimmed V and J ends, which lost 1 base and 4 bases, there was a span of 8 bases. This CDR3 comprises 13 residues. The germline CDR1 and CDR2 sequences are SGHTS and YDEGEE. The CDR3 reads CASSLRGTETQYF. The CDR3 nucleotides are TGTGCCAGCAGCTTGAGGGGGACAGAGACCCAGTACTTC.

The chain employs TRBV6-5 and TRBJ1-1, with 7 bases that match TRBD1. The germline gives CDR1 MNHEY, CDR2 SVGAGI. The CDR3 sequence is 13 residues long. V lost 5 bases, J lost 6 bases, and 6 bases stayed unmatched. Written as DNA, the CDR3 is TGTGCCAGCAGTCGACAGGGAACCGCTGAAGCTTTCTTT. Translated: CASSRQGTAEAFF.

This chain joins TRBV25-1 and TRBJ1-6, with 8 bases identical to TRBD1. From germline, CDR1 is MGHDK and CDR2 SYGVNS. With 8 bases clipped from V and 2 bases from J, the junction kept 8 bases outside the gene matches. This CDR3 region has 16 residues. The chain's CDR3 is CASVSGGAPYNSPLHF. The DNA of the CDR3 is TGTGCCAGCGTGTCAGGGGGCGCCCCCTATAATTCACCCCTCCACTTT.

This clone was recorded a few times. The V call is TRBV5-4, the J call TRBJ2-2; tentatively, D is TRBD1 (5 bases). The germline V gene has CDR1 SGHNT and CDR2 YYREEE (reference sequence). The CDR3 runs to 15 residues. Trimming took off 3 bases at V and 3 bases at J, with 12 bases between the two ends. The CDR3 reads CASSSGQRDTGELFF. CDR3 in DNA: TGTGCCAGCAGCTCAGGACAAAGGGACACCGGGGAGCTGTTTTTT. Supplemented by reference TRBV5-4 and TRBJ2-2, the full variable domain reads ETGVTQSPTHLIKTRGQQVTLRCSSQSGHNTVSWYQQALGQGPQFIFQYYREEENGRGNFPPRFSGLQFPNYSSELNVNALELDDSALYLCASSSGQRDTGELFFGEGSRLTVL.

This clone was found once. V gene TRBV28 combines with J gene TRBJ1-5; D might be TRBD1 (5 bases). V lost 5 bases to trimming and J lost 0 bases, with 23 bases between them. This CDR3 region has 19 residues. The germline CDR1 and CDR2 sequences are MDHEN and SYDVKM. CDR3 DNA sequence: TGTGCCAGCAGTAGAGAGGGCGGTTGGGGGGGGGTTAGCAATCAGCCCCAGCATTTT. Residues: CASSREGGWGGVSNQPQHF.

The chain couples TRBV19 to TRBJ1-5; D gene ambiguous. Germline lookup yields CDR1 LNHDA and CDR2 SQIVND (reference sequence). V was pared by 5 bases and J by 0 bases, with 14 bases between. This CDR3 is 16 amino acids long. CDR3 in amino acids: CASSREREDSNQPQHF. In nucleotides, the CDR3 is TGTGCCAGTAGTCGTGAGAGGGAGGATAGCAATCAGCCCCAGCATTTT.

This clone came up once. This sequence joins TRBV10-1 and TRBJ1-3, with D perhaps TRBD1 (6 bases). The germline V gene has CDR1 WNHNN and CDR2 SYGVQD (reference sequence). CDR3 length: 14 residues. The V and J ends lost 2 bases and 10 bases respectively, with 15 bases between them. The DNA for the CDR3 is TGCGCCAGCAGTGAGAGGCAGGGGCGCAGGACCATATATTTT. Translating gives CASSERQGRRTIYF.

Written as DNA, the CDR3 is TGTGCCAGCAGCCCCGGACAGGGGGCGCGGTGGGGCTACACCTTC. As protein: CASSPGQGARWGYTF. The genes are TRBV7-9 and TRBJ1-2; 11 nucleotides line up with TRBD1. The CDR3 extends over 15 amino acids. Per germline, CDR1 SEHNR and CDR2 FQNEAQ (reference sequence). After removal of 5 bases from V and 8 bases from J, the junction contained 10 bases not matched to a gene. Filled out from reference TRBV7-9 and TRBJ1-2, the complete variable domain reads DTGVSQNPRHKITKRGQNVTFRCDPISEHNRLYWYRQTLGQGPEFLTYFQNEAQLEKSRLLSDRFSAERPKGSFSTLEIQRTEQGDSAMYLCASSPGQGARWGYTFGSGTRLTVV.

J is TRBJ2-1 and V is TRBV7-9, with TRBD2 matching 7 bases. The CDR3 length is 13 residues. The J segment lost 9 bases and the V segment lost 0 bases, leaving 2 bases of the junction unmatched. Per germline, CDR1 SEHNR and CDR2 FQNEAQ (reference sequence). Here the CDR3 DNA reads TGTGCCAGCAGCTTAGCGGGGGGGACTGAGCAGTTCTTC. As protein: CASSLAGGTEQFF.

CDR3 nucleotide sequence: TGTGCCAGCAGCCGGGCCTGGGGGAGGTACGAGCAGTACTTC. This translates into CASSRAWGRYEQYF. The chain joins TRBV3-1 (or the pseudogene TRBV3-2) to TRBJ2-7, with D possibly matching TRBD2 (6 bases). V was trimmed by 4 bases and J by 4 bases, leaving 14 bases between them. The CDR3 sequence is 14 residues long. Germline V gene lookup returns CDR1 LGHDT and CDR2 YNNKEL (reference sequence).

V usage is TRBV4-1 and J usage is TRBJ1-1; D gene ambiguous. The germline V gene encodes CDR1 MGHRA and CDR2 YSYEKL. The V end was cut by 4 bases, the J end by 11 bases, with 20 bases between. This CDR3 spans 14 amino acids. CDR3: CASSPSYLQWEAFF. In nucleotides, the CDR3 is TGCGCCAGCAGCCCCTCCTATCTCCAATGGGAGGCTTTCTTT.

The sample holds one count of this clone. The CDR3 loop reads CASSYVAQGNSPLHF. The CDR3 DNA reads TGTGCCAGCAGTTACGTCGCACAGGGGAATTCACCCCTCCACTTT. The chain recombines TRBV6-6 with TRBJ1-6; 7 positions agree with TRBD1. Germline values: CDR1 MNHNY, CDR2 SVGAGI (reference sequence). This CDR3 spans 15 amino acids. The V segment lost 2 bases and the J segment 7 bases; nucleotides outside the gene matches: 5.

The V call is TRBV5-4, the J call TRBJ1-2; maybe TRBD1 (6 bases). V lost 1 base and J lost 8, with 12 bases in between. The CDR3 runs to 13 residues. The V gene's germline CDR1 is SGHNT and CDR2 YYREEE (reference sequence). CDR3 nucleotide sequence: TGTGCCAGCAGCTTGTCAGGGGCGCGGGGCTACACCTTC. The encoded protein is CASSLSGARGYTF.